The clone carrying this T cell receptor beta chain has at least ten counts. The antigen is unknown. This sample is drawn from a study of Graves' ophthalmopathy and Graves' hyperthyroidism. Whole-study results and caveats: In blood, most expanded thyroid clonotypes above 0.001 frequency were also detected. Forecasting of ophthalmopathy progression by the model achieved almost 71% sensitivity and roughly 78% specificity.

Amplification of TCR beta CDR3 regions used RNA transcripts. HTBI primers served in a first-round RT-PCR, which a second-round multiplex PCR followed. TCRdb used MiXCR to reprocess the multiplex PCR reads, holding one entry per CDR3 protein. The table records about 340,000 distinct CDR3 sequences, about a sixth of them present only once. Exclusion applied to patients with other autoimmune diseases, uncontrolled infections, pregnancy or lactation. The diagnosis was founded upon clinical symptoms, serum thyroxine, TRAb, thyroid ultrasound and orbital computed tomography. The sequenced sample was peripheral blood. This TCR was recovered from an adult man with Graves' ophthalmopathy.

CDR3 nucleotides: TGTGCCAGCAGCTTAGGCGGGGGACAGGGGGGCGAGCAGTACTTC. Translation: CASSLGGGQGGEQYF. This sequence joins TRBV13 and TRBJ2-7; 11 bases fit TRBD1. The CDR3 loop spans 15 amino acids. The V gene end was trimmed by 0 bases and the J gene end by 6 bases; junction bases not matched to a gene: 4. The V gene's germline CDR1 is PRHDT and CDR2 FYEKMQ (reference sequence).